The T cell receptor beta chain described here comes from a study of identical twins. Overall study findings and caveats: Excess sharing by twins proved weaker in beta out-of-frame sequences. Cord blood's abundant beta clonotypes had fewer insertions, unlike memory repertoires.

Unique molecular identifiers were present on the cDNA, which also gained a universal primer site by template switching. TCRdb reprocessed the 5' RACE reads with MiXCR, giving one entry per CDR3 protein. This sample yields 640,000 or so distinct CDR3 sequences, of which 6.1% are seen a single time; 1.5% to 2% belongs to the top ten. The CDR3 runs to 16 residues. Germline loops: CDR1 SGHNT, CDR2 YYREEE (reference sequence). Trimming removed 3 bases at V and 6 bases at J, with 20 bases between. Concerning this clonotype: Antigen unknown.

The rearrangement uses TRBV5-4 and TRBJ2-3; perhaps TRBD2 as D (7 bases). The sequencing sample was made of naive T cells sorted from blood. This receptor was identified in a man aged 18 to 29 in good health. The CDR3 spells CASSSGRGRAQDTQYF. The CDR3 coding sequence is TGTGCCAGCAGCTCAGGAAGGGGGAGGGCTCAGGATACGCAGTATTTT.